A selection of T cell receptor beta chains follows, all from one sample in a study of post-analysis software for immune sequencing data. Each CDR3 protein gets one entry after TCRdb re-called the PCR reads with MiXCR. The sample contains about 430,000 distinct CDR3 sequences, over 30% of which appear only once. Sequenced sample: blood. The receptors were sampled from a girl aged 2 to 10 with multiple sclerosis. Each CDR3 is given with its conserved first and last residue. Fields, in order: D gene, V gene, J gene, clone size, CDR3 DNA, CDR3 protein. The D gene is left open where the match is weak. Size is omitted from some rows. Given values are once, few, many or a class for expanded clones.

>NA|TRBV12-3/TRBV12-4|TRBJ1-2|NA
TGTGCCAGCAGACAATTAAGAGGCTATGGCTACACCTTC
CASRQLRGYGYTF
>TRBD2|TRBV29-1|TRBJ2-7|NA
TGCAGCGCCAGGCGGGAGGGGTACGAGCAGTACTTC
CSARREGYEQYF
>NA|TRBV2|TRBJ1-4|NA
TGTGCCAGCAGTTGGGACAAGGGATACGAAAAACTGTTTTTT
CASSWDKGYEKLFF
>NA|TRBV7-9|TRBJ1-5|few
TGTGCCAGCAGCCGATCCCAGAATCAGCCCCAGCATTTT
CASSRSQNQPQHF
>TRBD1|TRBV4-1|TRBJ1-6|few
TGCGCCAGCAACTCAAGAACTCGACAGGGAGGATTACCCTCAAATTCACCCCTCCACTTT
CASNSRTRQGGLPSNSPLHF
>NA|TRBV7-9|TRBJ2-3|few
TGTGCCAGCAGCTTCCCTACAGATACGCAGTATTTT
CASSFPTDTQYF
>TRBD2|TRBV11-2|TRBJ2-7|NA
TGTGCCAGCAGCTCCCGGGGGGGCAACGAGCAGTACTTC
CASSSRGGNEQYF
>NA|TRBV7-2|TRBJ2-1|few
TGTGCCAGCAGCCCGACCTGGGGGTTCAATGAGCAGTTCTTC
CASSPTWGFNEQFF
>TRBD1|TRBV9|TRBJ2-5|NA
TGTGCCAGCAGCACCCGGACAGGGGGTGGCGAGACCCAGTACTTC
CASSTRTGGGETQYF
>NA|TRBV15|TRBJ2-3|many
TGTGCCACCAGCCCAGGACCCCCAGCCGGGGATACGCAGTATTTT
CATSPGPPAGDTQYF
>NA|TRBV7-9|TRBJ2-3|NA
TGTGCCAGCAGCTTAAGCTGGTCGGGGATGACAGATACGCAGTATTTT
CASSLSWSGMTDTQYF
>TRBD2|TRBV5-1|TRBJ2-7|few
TGCGCCAGCAGCTCTAGCAGGGCCACCCGGGGGGAAGAGCAGTACTTC
CASSSSRATRGEEQYF
>NA|TRBV29-1|TRBJ2-3|few
TGCAGCGTTGAGGTTAGGAGCACAGATACGCAGTATTTT
CSVEVRSTDTQYF
>TRBD2|TRBV12-3/TRBV12-4|TRBJ2-7|NA
TGTGCCAGCAGTTTAGGGGTTAGCGGGGCACTCCACTACGAGCAGTACTTC
CASSLGVSGALHYEQYF
>NA|TRBV29-1|TRBJ2-2|NA
TGCAGCGTTGAGAGGGGTGTAAACACCGGGGAGCTGTTTTTT
CSVERGVNTGELFF
>NA|TRBV27|TRBJ2-1|few
TGTGCCAGCAGTTTATCGCGGGTTATCGGTGACAATGAGCAGTTCTTC
CASSLSRVIGDNEQFF
>TRBD2|TRBV20-1|TRBJ2-7|once
TGCAGTGCTAGGCTGGGACTAGGAGTCTACGAGCAGTACTTC
CSARLGLGVYEQYF
>NA|TRBV27|TRBJ1-2|NA
TGTGCCAGCAGTCCAGGGCCCGACTATGGCTACACCTTC
CASSPGPDYGYTF
>NA|TRBV27|TRBJ2-7|NA
TGTGCCAGCACCTCCTCAGGCTACGAGCAGTACTTC
CASTSSGYEQYF